This passage covers 11 T cell receptor beta chains from one sample sequenced in a study of cytomegalovirus exposure and HLA in healthy donors (dated by TCRdb to between 2016 and 2019). The receptor library was made with the immunoSEQ multiplex PCR assay. For the multiplex PCR, a mixture combining 60 forward primers for TCR Vbeta segments and 13 reverse primers for TCR Jbeta segments was used. This immuneACCESS table, as held by TCRdb, lists in-frame sequences with V and J called but not all clones. Of the missing ones, under half trace to an unresolved V gene in checked studies; the others have no known cause. This sample is represented by around 150,000 clones; 61% of them were singletons. The ten largest clones represent around 2% of the sample. The sample consisted of PBMCs. The source of these receptors is a male donor in good health and CMV-seronegative.

Points on this clone: This same CDR3 is encoded by further DNA sequences in the sample. The rearrangement joins TRBV5-6 to TRBJ2-3; 7 nucleotides agree with TRBD2. V shed 0 bases and J 0 bases; nucleotides not matched to a gene: 1. This CDR3 contains 15 residues. Germline V CDR1 and CDR2: SGHDT, YYEEEE. CDR3 nucleotides: TGTGCCAGCAGCTTGGTACTAGCGAGCACAGATACGCAGTATTTT. Its translation: CASSLVLASTDTQYF. The whole variable domain, filled in from reference TRBV5-6 and TRBJ2-3, reads DAGVTQSPTHLIKTRGQQVTLRCSPKSGHDTVSWYQQALGQGPQFIFQYYEEEERQRGNFPDRFSGHQFPNYSSELNVNALLLGDSALYLCASSLVLASTDTQYFGPGTRLTVL.

The rearrangement uses TRBV7-6 and TRBJ1-5; D uncertain. The CDR3 runs to 15 residues. Germline values: CDR1 SGHVS, CDR2 FNYEAQ. The V gene lost 4 bases and the J gene lost 2 bases, with 12 bases spanning the gap. The chain's CDR3 is CASSSSPGGNQPQHF. The CDR3 nucleotides are TGTGCCAGCAGCTCATCTCCCGGGGGCAATCAGCCCCAGCATTTT.

The chain couples TRBV7-3 to TRBJ2-7; 7 positions match TRBD1. V trimming: 3 bases; J trimming: 0 bases; junction bases outside the gene matches: 5. This CDR3 spans 15 amino acids. CDR1 SGHTA and CDR2 FQGTGA come from the germline V gene. The CDR3 sequence is CASSFYRGFSYEQYF. The CDR3 nucleotides are TGTGCCAGCAGCTTTTACAGGGGCTTCTCCTACGAGCAGTACTTC.

The chain links TRBV19 to TRBJ2-2; possibly TRBD1 for D (6 bases). This CDR3 comprises 13 residues. V lost 11 bases, J lost 6 bases, and 16 bases lay in between. CDR1 and CDR2 from the germline V gene are LNHDA and SQIVND (reference sequence). CDR3: CAGGEQGSGELFF. CDR3 sequence (DNA): TGTGCCGGGGGAGAACAGGGATCCGGGGAGCTGTTTTTT.

This clone was counted between two and nine times. The chain couples TRBV7-9 to TRBJ2-1, with 9 bases aligning to TRBD1. CDR3 length equals 17 residues. CDR1 SEHNR and CDR2 FQNEAQ come from the germline V gene (reference sequence). Unmatched junction bases numbered 15, after V lost 6 bases and J lost 6 bases. CDR3 nucleotide sequence: TGTGCCAGCAGACCCAGAAATCGACAGGGGGGAGGCAATGAGCAGTTCTTC. Its protein product is CASRPRNRQGGGNEQFF.

The rearrangement joins TRBV4-3 to TRBJ2-7, with D tentatively TRBD1 (6 bases). V was trimmed by 0 bases and J by 2 bases, leaving 11 bases between them. The CDR3 is 15 amino acids. Germline assignment: CDR1 LGHNA and CDR2 YSLEER. The CDR3 is CASSQDANRAYEQYF. The CDR3 DNA follows: TGCGCCAGCAGCCAAGATGCAAACAGGGCCTACGAGCAGTACTTC.

This clone was seen only a few times. The DNA for the CDR3 is TGTGCCAGCACAGGACAGGAGAATCAGCCCCAGCATTTT. Translation gives CASTGQENQPQHF. The rearrangement joins TRBV2 to TRBJ1-5; 7 nucleotides match TRBD1. This CDR3 has 13 residues. V lost 7 bases, J lost 4 bases, and 4 bases stayed unmatched. Germline lookup yields CDR1 SNHLY and CDR2 FYNNEI.

This chain uses TRBV7-9 with TRBJ1-6; 9 positions agree with TRBD1. The J segment lost 7 bases and the V segment lost 1 base, leaving 5 bases of the junction unmatched. The CDR3 contains 16 residues. CDR1 and CDR2 (germline): SEHNR, FQNEAQ (reference sequence). The CDR3 DNA is TGTGCCAGCAGCTTAGGGACAGGGGCGGGGAATTCACCCCTCCACTTT. Translated: CASSLGTGAGNSPLHF.

The chain uses TRBV28 and TRBJ2-7; 9 nucleotides agree with TRBD1. The germline V gene encodes CDR1 MDHEN and CDR2 SYDVKM. The CDR3 sequence is 14 residues long. V gave up 5 bases and J gave up 7 bases; unmatched junction bases: 9. CDR3 amino acids: CASSQQQGACEQYF. DNA for the CDR3: TGTGCCAGCAGTCAACAACAGGGGGCGTGTGAGCAGTACTTC.

The chain has TRBV28 and TRBJ2-3; perhaps TRBD2 as D (6 bases). The CDR3 loop spans 14 amino acids. V was cut by 2 bases and J by 4 bases, with 10 bases left in between. The V gene's germline CDR1 is MDHEN and CDR2 SYDVKM. The CDR3 coding sequence is TGTGCCAGCAGTTTAGCGGGGAGCTCAGATACGCAGTATTTT. Protein product: CASSLAGSSDTQYF. Drawing the rest from reference TRBV28 and TRBJ2-3, the complete variable domain is DVKVTQSSRYLVKRTGEKVFLECVQDMDHENMFWYRQDPGLGLRLIYFSYDVKMKEKGDIPEGYSVSREKKERFSLILESASTNQTSMYLCASSLAGSSDTQYFGPGTRLTVL.

The V and J genes are TRBV2 and TRBJ2-7; weak D call: TRBD1 (6 bases). The length of the CDR3 is 13 residues. V was trimmed by 4 bases and J by 2 bases, leaving 9 bases between them. Germline V lookup: CDR1 SNHLY, CDR2 FYNNEI. The DNA of the CDR3 is TGTGCCAGCAGTGGTCAGGGGACCTACGAGCAGTACTTC. It translates to CASSGQGTYEQYF.